These T cell receptor beta chains were read from a single sample in a study of shared clonotypes between healthy human individuals. The protocol was immunoSEQ multiplex PCR, while the TCRdb copy is restricted to in-frame clones and leaves out a portion. The table lists under 1 million clones, 95% to 97% of them singletons, with around 0.25% in the top ten. Material for sequencing was naive CD8+ T cells sorted from blood. The origin of the receptors is a young man in good health. Both conserved end residues are part of each CDR3. The order of the fields is J gene, V gene, D gene, clone size, CDR3 DNA, CDR3 protein. A D gene is named only where the DNA matches it firmly. Clone size appears in some rows only: once, few, many, or a class for an expanded clone.

TRBJ2-2	TRBV5-4	TRBD2	.	TGTGCCAGCAGCCCCGGACTAGCGGGAGGGCCCTTCACCGGGGAGCTGTTTTTT	CASSPGLAGGPFTGELFF
TRBJ1-1	TRBV29-1	.	.	TGCAGCGTTCACTCGCTCGGGGTTGTGGGCCGGCAGAACACTGAAGCTTTCTTT	CSVHSLGVVGRQNTEAFF
TRBJ2-7	TRBV5-1	.	.	TGCGCCAGCTCATCCACCTTTCAGGGTTCGCTTTCCTACGAGCAGTACTTC	CASSSTFQGSLSYEQYF
TRBJ2-7	TRBV5-6	TRBD2	.	TGTGCCAGCACCTCGGGGGGGGCCGAGCAGTACTTC	CASTSGGAEQYF
TRBJ1-2	TRBV2	.	once	TGTGCCAGCAGTGAAACCGACAGTTCCTATGGCTACACCTTC	CASSETDSSYGYTF
TRBJ2-7	TRBV29-1	.	.	TGCAGCGTTGAAGGAGGGGAAAGCTCCTACGAGCAGTACTTC	CSVEGGESSYEQYF
TRBJ1-2	TRBV4-1	TRBD1	.	TGCGCCAGCAGCCCCGGGACAGGGTCCAACTATGGCTACACCTTC	CASSPGTGSNYGYTF
TRBJ2-3	TRBV4-2	.	.	TGTGCCAGCAGCCAAGCCCCGGGCGGCGGGAGCACAGATACGCAGTATTTT	CASSQAPGGGSTDTQYF
TRBJ2-7	TRBV2	TRBD2	.	TGTGCCAGCAGTGAAGTGGCTAGCGGGAAATACGAGCAGTACTTC	CASSEVASGKYEQYF
TRBJ2-3	TRBV18	.	.	TGTGCCAGTGGGACAGATACGCAGTATTTT	CASGTDTQYF
TRBJ2-1	TRBV27	.	few	TGTGCCAGCAGTTTATCTGGCAATAGCGGTGAGCAGTTCTTC	CASSLSGNSGEQFF
TRBJ2-7	TRBV9	.	.	TGTGCCAGCAGCGTAGGGGGACGGACAGAGCAGTACTTC	CASSVGGRTEQYF
TRBJ1-5	TRBV6-6	.	.	TGTGCCAGCAGACCCGACCGCAGATATCCTAATCAGCCCCAGCATTTT	CASRPDRRYPNQPQHF
TRBJ2-2	TRBV2	.	.	TGTGCCAGCATGGGTCCGGGCACCGGGGAGCTGTTTTTT	CASMGPGTGELFF
TRBJ1-2	TRBV5-6	.	.	TGTGCCAGCAGCTTGGTAGGACAGACAGACTATGGCTACACCTTC	CASSLVGQTDYGYTF
TRBJ2-1	TRBV28	.	.	TGTGCCAGCGGGTACAAGTACAATGAGCAGTTCTTC	CASGYKYNEQFF
TRBJ2-1	TRBV9	.	.	TGTGCCAGCAGCGTAAACAGTTACAATGAGCAGTTCTTC	CASSVNSYNEQFF
TRBJ1-1	TRBV25-1	.	.	TGTGCCAGCAGTGAATTGGGGGTATACACTGAAGCTTTCTTT	CASSELGVYTEAFF
TRBJ2-7	TRBV5-6	TRBD2	.	TGTGCCAGCAGCCGCGGGACTAGCCTCTACGAGCAGTACTTC	CASSRGTSLYEQYF
TRBJ1-5	TRBV4-3	.	.	TGCGCCAGCAGCCAGGAAGGGACCAACCAACAGCCCCAGCATTTT	CASSQEGTNQQPQHF
TRBJ2-5	TRBV7-9	TRBD1	.	TGTGCCAGCAGCTTAGTAGGGGGCAGCGAGACCCAGTACTTC	CASSLVGGSETQYF